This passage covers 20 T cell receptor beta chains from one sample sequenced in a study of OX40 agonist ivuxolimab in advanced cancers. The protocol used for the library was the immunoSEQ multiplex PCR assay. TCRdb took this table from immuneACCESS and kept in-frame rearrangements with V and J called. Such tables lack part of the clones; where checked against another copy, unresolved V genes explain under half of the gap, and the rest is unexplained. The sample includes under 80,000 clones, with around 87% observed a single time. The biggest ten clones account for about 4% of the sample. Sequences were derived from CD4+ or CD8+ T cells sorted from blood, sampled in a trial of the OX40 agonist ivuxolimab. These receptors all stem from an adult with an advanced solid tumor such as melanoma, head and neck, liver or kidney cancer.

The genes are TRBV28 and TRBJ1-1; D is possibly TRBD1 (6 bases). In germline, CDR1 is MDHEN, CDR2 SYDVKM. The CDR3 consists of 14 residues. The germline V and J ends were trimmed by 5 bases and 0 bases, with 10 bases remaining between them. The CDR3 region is CASSPTGLNTEAFF. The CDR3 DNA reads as TGTGCCAGCAGTCCAACAGGGTTGAACACTGAAGCTTTCTTT. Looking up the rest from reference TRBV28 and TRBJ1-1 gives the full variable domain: DVKVTQSSRYLVKRTGEKVFLECVQDMDHENMFWYRQDPGLGLRLIYFSYDVKMKEKGDIPEGYSVSREKKERFSLILESASTNQTSMYLCASSPTGLNTEAFFGQGTRLTVV.

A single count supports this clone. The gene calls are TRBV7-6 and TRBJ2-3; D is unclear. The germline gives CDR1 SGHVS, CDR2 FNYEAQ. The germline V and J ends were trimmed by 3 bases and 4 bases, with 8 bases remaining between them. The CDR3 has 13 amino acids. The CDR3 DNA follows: TGTGCCAGCAGCTTGGCAGGCTCAGATACGCAGTATTTT. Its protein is CASSLAGSDTQYF.

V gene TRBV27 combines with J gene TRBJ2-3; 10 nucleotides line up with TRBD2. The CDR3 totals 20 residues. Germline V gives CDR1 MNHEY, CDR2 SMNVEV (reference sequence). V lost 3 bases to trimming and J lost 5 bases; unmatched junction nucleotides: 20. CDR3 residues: CASSFRPSGGSFGIGDTQYF. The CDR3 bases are TGTGCCAGCAGTTTTAGGCCTAGCGGGGGAAGCTTCGGTATTGGAGATACGCAGTATTTT.

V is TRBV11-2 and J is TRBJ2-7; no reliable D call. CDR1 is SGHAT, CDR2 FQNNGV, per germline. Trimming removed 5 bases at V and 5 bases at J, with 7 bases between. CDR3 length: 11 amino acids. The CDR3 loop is CASSPFHEQYF. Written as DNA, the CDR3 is TGTGCCAGCAGCCCCTTCCACGAGCAGTACTTC. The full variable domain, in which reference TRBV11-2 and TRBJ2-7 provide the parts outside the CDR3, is EAGVAQSPRYKIIEKRQSVAFWCNPISGHATLYWYQQILGQGPKLLIQFQNNGVVDDSQLPKDRFSAERLKGVDSTLKIQPAKLEDSAVYLCASSPFHEQYFGPGTRLTVT.

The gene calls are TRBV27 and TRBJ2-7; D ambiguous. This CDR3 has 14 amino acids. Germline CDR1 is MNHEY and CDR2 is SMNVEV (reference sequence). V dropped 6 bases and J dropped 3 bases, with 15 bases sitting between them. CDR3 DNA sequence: TGTGCCAGCAGACCCACCGACGCCAACTACGAGCAGTACTTC. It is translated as CASRPTDANYEQYF.

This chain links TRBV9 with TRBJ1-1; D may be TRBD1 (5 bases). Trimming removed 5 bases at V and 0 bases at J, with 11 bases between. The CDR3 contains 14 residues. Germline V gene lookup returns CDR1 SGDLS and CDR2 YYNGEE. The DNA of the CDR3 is TGTGCCAGCAGTAGGGCGGGGGTGAACACTGAAGCTTTCTTT. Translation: CASSRAGVNTEAFF. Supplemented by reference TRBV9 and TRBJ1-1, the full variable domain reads DSGVTQTPKHLITATGQRVTLRCSPRSGDLSVYWYQQSLDQGLQFLIQYYNGEERAKGNILERFSAQQFPDLHSELNLSSLELGDSALYFCASSRAGVNTEAFFGQGTRLTVV.

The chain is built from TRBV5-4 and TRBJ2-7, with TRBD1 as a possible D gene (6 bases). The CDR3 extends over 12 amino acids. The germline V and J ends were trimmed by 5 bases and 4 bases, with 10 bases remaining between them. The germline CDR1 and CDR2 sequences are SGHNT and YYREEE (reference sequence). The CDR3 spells CASRQDSYEQYF. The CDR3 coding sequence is TGTGCCAGCAGACAGGACAGTTACGAGCAGTACTTC.

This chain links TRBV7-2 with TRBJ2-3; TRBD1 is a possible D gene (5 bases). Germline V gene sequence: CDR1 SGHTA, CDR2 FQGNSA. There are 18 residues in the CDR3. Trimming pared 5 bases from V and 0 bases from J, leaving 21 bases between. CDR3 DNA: TGTGCCAGCAGCCCCCGACAGCTACCGTTGTCTAGCACAGATACGCAGTATTTT. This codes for CASSPRQLPLSSTDTQYF.

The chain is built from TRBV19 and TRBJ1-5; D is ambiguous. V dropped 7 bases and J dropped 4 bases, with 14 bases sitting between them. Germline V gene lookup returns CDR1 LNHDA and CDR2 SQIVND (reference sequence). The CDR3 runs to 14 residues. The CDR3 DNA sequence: TGTGCCAGTACTAGGACCCTGGGGAATCAGCCCCAGCATTTT. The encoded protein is CASTRTLGNQPQHF.

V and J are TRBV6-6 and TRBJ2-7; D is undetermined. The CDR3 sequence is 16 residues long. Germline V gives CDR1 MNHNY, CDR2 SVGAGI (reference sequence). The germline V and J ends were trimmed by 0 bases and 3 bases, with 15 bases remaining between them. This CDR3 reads CASSYSSWPVGYEQYF. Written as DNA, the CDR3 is TGTGCCAGCAGTTACTCCTCTTGGCCGGTGGGCTACGAGCAGTACTTC.

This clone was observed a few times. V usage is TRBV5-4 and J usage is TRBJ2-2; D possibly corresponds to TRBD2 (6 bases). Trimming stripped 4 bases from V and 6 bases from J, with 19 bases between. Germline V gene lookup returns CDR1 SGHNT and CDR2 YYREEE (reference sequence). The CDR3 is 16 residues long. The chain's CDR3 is CASSRPGLRGPGELFF. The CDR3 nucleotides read TGTGCCAGCAGCAGACCGGGACTTCGAGGCCCCGGGGAGCTGTTTTTT.

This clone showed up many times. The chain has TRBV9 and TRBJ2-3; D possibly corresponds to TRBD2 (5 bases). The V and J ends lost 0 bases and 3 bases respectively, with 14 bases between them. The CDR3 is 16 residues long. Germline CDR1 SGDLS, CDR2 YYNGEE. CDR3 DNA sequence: TGTGCCAGCAGCGTAGCCTTCGCAGGAGGAACAGATACGCAGTATTTT. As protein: CASSVAFAGGTDTQYF.

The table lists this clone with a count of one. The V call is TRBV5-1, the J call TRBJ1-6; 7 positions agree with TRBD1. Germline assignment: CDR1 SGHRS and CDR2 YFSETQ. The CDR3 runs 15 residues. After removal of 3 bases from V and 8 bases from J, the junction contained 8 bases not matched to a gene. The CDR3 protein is CASSSDRPNYSPLHF. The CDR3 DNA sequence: TGCGCCAGCAGCTCGGACAGGCCTAATTATTCACCCCTCCACTTT.

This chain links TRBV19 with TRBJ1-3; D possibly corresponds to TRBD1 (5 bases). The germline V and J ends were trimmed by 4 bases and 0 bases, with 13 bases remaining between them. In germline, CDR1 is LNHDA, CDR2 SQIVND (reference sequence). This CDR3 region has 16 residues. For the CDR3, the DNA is TGTGCCAGTAGTAAGGCAAGACAGCGCTCTGGAAACACCATATATTTT. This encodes CASSKARQRSGNTIYF. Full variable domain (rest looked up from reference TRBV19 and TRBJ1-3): DGGITQSPKYLFRKEGQNVTLSCEQNLNHDAMYWYRQDPGQGLRLIYYSQIVNDFQKGDIAEGYSVSREKKESFPLTVTSAQKNPTAFYLCASSKARQRSGNTIYFGEGSWLTVV.

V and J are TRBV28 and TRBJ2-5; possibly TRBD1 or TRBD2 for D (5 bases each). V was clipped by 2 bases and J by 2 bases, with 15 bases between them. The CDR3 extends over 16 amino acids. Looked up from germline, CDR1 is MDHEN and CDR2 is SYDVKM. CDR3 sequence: CASSLVRGNKQETQYF. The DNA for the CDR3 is TGTGCCAGCAGTTTAGTCCGGGGCAACAAGCAAGAGACCCAGTACTTC.

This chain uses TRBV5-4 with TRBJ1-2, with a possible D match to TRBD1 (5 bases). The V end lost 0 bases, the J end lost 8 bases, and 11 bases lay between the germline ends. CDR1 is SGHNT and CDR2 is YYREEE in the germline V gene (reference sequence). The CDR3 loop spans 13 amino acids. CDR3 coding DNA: TGTGCCAGCAGCTTGGCTGGGGCTAGGGGCTACACCTTC. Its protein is CASSLAGARGYTF.

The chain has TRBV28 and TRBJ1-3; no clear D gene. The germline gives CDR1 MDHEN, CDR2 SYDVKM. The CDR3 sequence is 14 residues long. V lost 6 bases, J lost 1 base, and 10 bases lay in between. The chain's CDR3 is CASSPTLSGNTIYF. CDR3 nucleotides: TGTGCCAGCAGCCCAACCTTGTCTGGAAACACCATATATTTT.

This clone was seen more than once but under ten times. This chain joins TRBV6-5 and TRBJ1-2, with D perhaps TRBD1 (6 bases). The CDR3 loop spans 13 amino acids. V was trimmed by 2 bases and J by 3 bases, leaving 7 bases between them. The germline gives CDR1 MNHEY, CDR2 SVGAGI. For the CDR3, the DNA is TGTGCCAGCAGTTACGAGGGGGACTATGGCTACACCTTC. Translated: CASSYEGDYGYTF.

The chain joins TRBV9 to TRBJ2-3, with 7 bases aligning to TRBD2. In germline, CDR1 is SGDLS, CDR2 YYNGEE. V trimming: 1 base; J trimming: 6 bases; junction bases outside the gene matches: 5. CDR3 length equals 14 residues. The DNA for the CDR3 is TGTGCCAGCAGCGTATCGGGGGGTGAGGATACGCAGTATTTT. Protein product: CASSVSGGEDTQYF. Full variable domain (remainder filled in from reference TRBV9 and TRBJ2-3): DSGVTQTPKHLITATGQRVTLRCSPRSGDLSVYWYQQSLDQGLQFLIQYYNGEERAKGNILERFSAQQFPDLHSELNLSSLELGDSALYFCASSVSGGEDTQYFGPGTRLTVL.

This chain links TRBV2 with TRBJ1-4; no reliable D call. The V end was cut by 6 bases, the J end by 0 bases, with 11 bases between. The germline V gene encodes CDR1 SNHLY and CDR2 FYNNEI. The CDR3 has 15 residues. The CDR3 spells CASSPFGSTNEKLFF. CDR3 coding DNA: TGTGCCAGCAGCCCCTTTGGTTCAACTAATGAAAAACTGTTTTTT.